The present T cell receptor (beta chain) was sequenced within a study of T cell responses to AZD1222 COVID-19 vaccine. Study-wide findings and caveats: Repertoires were collected only later (after the peak T cell response had occurred). The study identified only a handful of AZD1222 recipients as seropositive at baseline.

With 0 bases clipped from V and 8 bases from J, the junction kept 2 bases outside the gene matches. Looked up from germline, CDR1 is ENHRY and CDR2 is SYGVKD. The CDR3 has 14 residues. Using immunoSEQ multiplex PCR, the repertoire was profiled, and TCRdb retains in-frame clones only, with some absent. Of about 130,000 clones listed, roughly nine tenths were seen once; the top ten hold under 3.5%. Comment on this clone: As yet, its antigen is unknown.

This material consisted of peripheral blood, taken on day 0 of AZD1222 vaccination. The clonotype was recovered from an adult in good health. This chain links TRBV10-3 with TRBJ2-1; TRBD2 matches at 9 bases. DNA of the CDR3: TGTGCCATCAGTGAGTCGGGACTAGCCGATGAGCAGTTCTTC. Amino acids: CAISESGLADEQFF.